This TCR beta chain comes out of a study of T cells in Graves' hyperthyroidism and ophthalmopathy. Comments on this clonotype: Its antigen is undetermined.

There were TCR beta CDR3 regions amplified from RNA transcripts. HTBI primers were the set used in a first-round RT-PCR of the TCR CDR3. MiXCR was run by TCRdb on the multiplex PCR reads, yielding one entry per CDR3 protein. Here the sample spans hundreds of thousands of distinct CDR3 sequences, around a third being singletons. Study-wide results and caveats: Blood shared most expanded thyroid clonotypes above 0.001.

Not enrolled were patients with uncontrolled infection, other autoimmune disease, pregnancy or lactation. Fresh peripheral blood, about 10 ml of it, supplied the PBMCs. The CDR3 consists of 14 residues. Germline lookup yields CDR1 SEHNR and CDR2 FQNEAQ (reference sequence). The V gene lost 4 bases and the J gene lost 6 bases, with 13 bases spanning the gap. This clonotype was sampled from a woman in her 40s with Graves' hyperthyroidism. Sequencing was carried out using blood. The genes are TRBV7-9 and TRBJ2-1; D gene ambiguous. In nucleotides, the CDR3 is TGTGCCAGCAGCTCCTGGCACGAATCCAATGAGCAGTTCTTC. This translates into CASSSWHESNEQFF.